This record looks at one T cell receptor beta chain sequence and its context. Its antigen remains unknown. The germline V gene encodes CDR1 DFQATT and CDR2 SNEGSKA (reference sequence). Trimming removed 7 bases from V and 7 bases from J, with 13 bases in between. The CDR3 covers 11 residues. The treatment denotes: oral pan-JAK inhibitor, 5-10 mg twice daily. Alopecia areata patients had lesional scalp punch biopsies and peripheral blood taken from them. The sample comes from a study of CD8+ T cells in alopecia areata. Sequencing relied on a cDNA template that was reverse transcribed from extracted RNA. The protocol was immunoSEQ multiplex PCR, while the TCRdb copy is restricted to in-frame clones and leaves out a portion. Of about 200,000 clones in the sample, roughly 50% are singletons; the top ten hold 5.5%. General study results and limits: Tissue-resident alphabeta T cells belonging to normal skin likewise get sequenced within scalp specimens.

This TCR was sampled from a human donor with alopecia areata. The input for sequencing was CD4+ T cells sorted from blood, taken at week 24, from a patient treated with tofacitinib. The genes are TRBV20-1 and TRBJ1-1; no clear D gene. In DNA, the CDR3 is TGCAGTGGGCAGAGGCAGATTGAAGCTTTCTTT. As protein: CSGQRQIEAFF.